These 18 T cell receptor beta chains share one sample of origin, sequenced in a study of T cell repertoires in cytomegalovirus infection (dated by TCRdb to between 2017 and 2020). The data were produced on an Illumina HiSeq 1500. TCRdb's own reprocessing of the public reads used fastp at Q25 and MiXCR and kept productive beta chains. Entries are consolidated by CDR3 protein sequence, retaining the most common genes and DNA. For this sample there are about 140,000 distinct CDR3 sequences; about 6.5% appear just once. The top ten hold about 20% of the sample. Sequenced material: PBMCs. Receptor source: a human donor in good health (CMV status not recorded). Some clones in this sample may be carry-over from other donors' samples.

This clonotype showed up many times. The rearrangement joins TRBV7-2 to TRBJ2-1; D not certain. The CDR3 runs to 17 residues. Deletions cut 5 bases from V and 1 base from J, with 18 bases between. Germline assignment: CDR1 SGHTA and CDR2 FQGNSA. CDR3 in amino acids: CASSRMRNSLSYNEQFF. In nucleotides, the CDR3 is TGTGCCAGCAGCCGTATGAGGAACTCCTTATCCTACAATGAGCAGTTCTTC.

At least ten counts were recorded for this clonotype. CDR3 residues: CASSLGGGGDGYTF. In DNA form, the CDR3 reads TGTGCCAGCAGCTTAGGCGGGGGAGGGGATGGCTACACCTTC. The genes are TRBV7-6 and TRBJ1-2; D is possibly TRBD1 (5 bases). V shed 1 base and J shed 6 bases, with 12 bases lying between them. CDR3 length: 14 residues. CDR1 is SGHVS and CDR2 is FNYEAQ in the germline V gene.

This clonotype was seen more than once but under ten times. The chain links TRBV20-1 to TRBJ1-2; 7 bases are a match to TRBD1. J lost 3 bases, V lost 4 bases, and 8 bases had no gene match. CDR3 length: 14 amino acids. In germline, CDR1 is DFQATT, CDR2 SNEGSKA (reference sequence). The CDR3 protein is CSATTPGGYYGYTF. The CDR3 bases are TGCAGTGCTACCACGCCAGGGGGATACTATGGCTACACCTTC.

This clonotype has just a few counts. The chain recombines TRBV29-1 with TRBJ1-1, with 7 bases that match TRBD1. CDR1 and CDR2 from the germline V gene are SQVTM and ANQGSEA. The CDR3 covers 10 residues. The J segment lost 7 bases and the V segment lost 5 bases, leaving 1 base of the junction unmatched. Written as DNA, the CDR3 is TGCAGCGTTAGGGACAGTGAAGCTTTCTTT. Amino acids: CSVRDSEAFF. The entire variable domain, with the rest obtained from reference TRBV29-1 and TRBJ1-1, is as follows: SAVISQKPSRDICQRGTSLTIQCQVDSQVTMMFWYRQQPGQSLTLIATANQGSEATYESGFVIDKFPISRPNLTFSTLTVSNMSPEDSSIYLCSVRDSEAFFGQGTRLTVV.

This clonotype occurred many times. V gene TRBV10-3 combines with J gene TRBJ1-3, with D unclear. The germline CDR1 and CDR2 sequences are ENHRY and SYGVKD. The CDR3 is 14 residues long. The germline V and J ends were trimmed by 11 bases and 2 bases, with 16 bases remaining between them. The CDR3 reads CAPTNAAAGNTIYF. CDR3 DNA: TGTGCCCCTACGAACGCGGCAGCTGGAAACACCATATATTTT.

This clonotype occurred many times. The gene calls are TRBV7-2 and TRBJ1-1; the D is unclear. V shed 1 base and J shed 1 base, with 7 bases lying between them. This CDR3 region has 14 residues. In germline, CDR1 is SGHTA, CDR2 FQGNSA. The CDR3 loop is CASSLVSQNTEAFF. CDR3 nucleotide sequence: TGTGCCAGCAGCTTAGTTTCACAGAACACTGAAGCTTTCTTT.

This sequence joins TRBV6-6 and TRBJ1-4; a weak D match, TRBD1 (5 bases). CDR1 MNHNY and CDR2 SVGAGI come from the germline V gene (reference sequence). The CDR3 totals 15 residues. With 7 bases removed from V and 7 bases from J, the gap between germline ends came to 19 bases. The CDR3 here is CASTSQGGIGEKLFF. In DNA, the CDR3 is TGTGCCAGCACTTCCCAGGGAGGGATCGGTGAAAAACTGTTTTTT.

This CDR3 reads CSARHRLSSTDTQYF. Written as DNA, the CDR3 is TGCAGTGCTAGACACCGACTGAGCAGCACAGATACGCAGTATTTT. This rearrangement joins TRBV20-1 to TRBJ2-3; D is unresolved. The CDR3 is made up of 15 amino acids. With 2 bases removed from V and 0 bases from J, the gap between germline ends came to 12 bases. In germline, CDR1 is DFQATT, CDR2 SNEGSKA (reference sequence).

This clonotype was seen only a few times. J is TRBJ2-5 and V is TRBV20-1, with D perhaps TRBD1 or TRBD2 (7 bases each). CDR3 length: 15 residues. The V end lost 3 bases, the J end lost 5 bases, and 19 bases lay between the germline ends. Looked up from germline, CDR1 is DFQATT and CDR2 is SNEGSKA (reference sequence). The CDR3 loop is CSASLPGGAGETQYF. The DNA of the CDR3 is TGCAGTGCTAGCCTCCCAGGGGGGGCAGGCGAGACCCAGTACTTC.

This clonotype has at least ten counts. The chain's CDR3 is CASSFRGQNTGELFF. CDR3 DNA sequence: TGTGCCAGCAGCTTCAGGGGACAGAACACCGGGGAGCTGTTTTTT. The J gene is TRBJ2-2, the V gene TRBV7-2, with D tentatively TRBD1 (6 bases). Trimming removed 3 bases at V and 1 base at J, with 9 bases between. Germline-derived CDR1 and CDR2 are SGHTA and FQGNSA. The CDR3 consists of 15 residues.

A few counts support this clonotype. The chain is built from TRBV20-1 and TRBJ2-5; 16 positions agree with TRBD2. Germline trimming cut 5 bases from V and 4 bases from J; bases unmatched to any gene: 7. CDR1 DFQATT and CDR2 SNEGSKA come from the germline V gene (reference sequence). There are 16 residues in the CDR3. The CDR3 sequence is CSAGTSGGARGETQYF. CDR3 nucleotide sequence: TGCAGTGCTGGGACTAGCGGGGGGGCCCGAGGAGAGACCCAGTACTTC.

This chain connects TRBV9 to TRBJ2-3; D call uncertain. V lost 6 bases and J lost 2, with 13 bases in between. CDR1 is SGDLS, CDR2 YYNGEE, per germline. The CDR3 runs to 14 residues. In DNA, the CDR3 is TGTGCCAGCAAACCGTCCCTTTTCACAGATACGCAGTATTTT. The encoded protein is CASKPSLFTDTQYF.

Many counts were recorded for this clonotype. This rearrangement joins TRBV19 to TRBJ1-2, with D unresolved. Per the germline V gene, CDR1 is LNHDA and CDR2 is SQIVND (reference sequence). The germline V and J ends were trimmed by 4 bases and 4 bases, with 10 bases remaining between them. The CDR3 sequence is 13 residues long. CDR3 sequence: CASSSDPLYGYTF. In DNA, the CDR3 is TGTGCCAGTAGTAGCGACCCTCTCTATGGCTACACCTTC.

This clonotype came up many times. In DNA form, the CDR3 reads TGTGCCAGCAGCCAAGATCGAGGACTAGCGGGGGGGCAGTCTAGCAATGAGCAGTTCTTC. Its protein is CASSQDRGLAGGQSSNEQFF. The chain couples TRBV4-2 to TRBJ2-1, with TRBD2 matching 15 bases. The CDR3 sequence is 20 residues long. CDR1 is LGHNA and CDR2 is YNFKEQ in the germline V gene. V trimming: 0 bases; J trimming: 6 bases; junction bases outside the gene matches: 12.

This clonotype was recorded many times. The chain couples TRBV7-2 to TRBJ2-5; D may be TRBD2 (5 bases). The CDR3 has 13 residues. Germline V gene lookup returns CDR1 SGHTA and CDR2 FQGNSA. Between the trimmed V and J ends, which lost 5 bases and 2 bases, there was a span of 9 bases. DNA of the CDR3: TGTGCCAGCAGCCTCCGACTACAAGAGACCCAGTACTTC. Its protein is CASSLRLQETQYF.

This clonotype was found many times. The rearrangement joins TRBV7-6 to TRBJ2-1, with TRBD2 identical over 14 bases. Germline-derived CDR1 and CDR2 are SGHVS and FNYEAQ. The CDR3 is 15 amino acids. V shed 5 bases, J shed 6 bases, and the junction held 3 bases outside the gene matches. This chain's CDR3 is CASSAGLAGGNEQFF. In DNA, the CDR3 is TGTGCCAGCAGCGCCGGACTAGCGGGGGGCAATGAGCAGTTCTTC.

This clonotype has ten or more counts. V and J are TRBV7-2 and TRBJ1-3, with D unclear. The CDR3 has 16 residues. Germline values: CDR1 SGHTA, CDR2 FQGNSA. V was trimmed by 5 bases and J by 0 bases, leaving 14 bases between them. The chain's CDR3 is CASSLRTSTSGNTIYF. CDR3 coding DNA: TGTGCCAGCAGCCTCCGGACCTCTACCTCTGGAAACACCATATATTTT.

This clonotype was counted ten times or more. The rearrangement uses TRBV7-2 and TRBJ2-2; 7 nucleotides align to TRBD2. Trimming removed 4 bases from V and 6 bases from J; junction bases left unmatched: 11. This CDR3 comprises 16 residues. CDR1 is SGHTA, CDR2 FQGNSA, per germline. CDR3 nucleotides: TGTGCCAGCAGCTCCCAAGCGGGGACGGGGTCCGGGGAGCTGTTTTTT. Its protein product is CASSSQAGTGSGELFF.